The 4 T cell receptor beta chains below were found in one sample sequenced in a study of blood T cells in healthy people across ages. Combining a sample-barcoded 5' primer with a J-beta primer mix, a second PCR ran for roughly 7 to 11 cycles. MiXCR was run by TCRdb on the 5' RACE reads, yielding one entry per CDR3 protein. The sample has 580,000 or so distinct CDR3 sequences, around 48% seen once. The sequenced sample was blood. Source of these receptors: a man of 80 years or more in good health.

J is TRBJ2-3 and V is TRBV5-1, with TRBD2 matching over 12 bases. This CDR3 spans 16 amino acids. CDR1 and CDR2 from the germline V gene are SGHRS and YFSETQ. V lost 7 bases to trimming and J lost 4 bases; unmatched junction nucleotides: 10. CDR3 nucleotide sequence: TGCGCCAGCGGACAACTAGCGGGAGGAGAAGCAGATACGCAGTATTTT. Its protein is CASGQLAGGEADTQYF.

The rearrangement uses TRBV7-6 and TRBJ2-1; 11 nucleotides match TRBD2. V was clipped by 4 bases and J by 7 bases; unmatched bases: 18. CDR1 is SGHVS and CDR2 is FNYEAQ in the germline V gene. The CDR3 totals 19 residues. CDR3 nucleotides: TGTGCCAGCAGCTGGACAGGGGCCCTAGCGGGAGGCCGGGATAATGAGCAGTTCTTC. Encoded protein: CASSWTGALAGGRDNEQFF. Supplemented by reference TRBV7-6 and TRBJ2-1, the full variable domain reads GAGVSQSPRYKVTKRGQDVALRCDPISGHVSLYWYRQALGQGPEFLTYFNYEAQQDKSGLPNDRFSAERPEGSISTLTIQRTEQRDSAMYRCASSWTGALAGGRDNEQFFGPGTRLTVL.

The rearrangement uses TRBV29-1 and TRBJ2-7, with D maybe TRBD2 (5 bases). There are 14 residues in the CDR3. Germline CDR1 reads SQVTM; CDR2 reads ANQGSEA. The ends were cut back, 1 base at V and 1 base at J, with 11 bases in the middle. CDR3 bases: TGCAGCGTTGAAGGGGGAAGCGGTTCCTACGAGCAGTACTTC. Amino acid sequence: CSVEGGSGSYEQYF.

This clonotype has only a few counts. V gene TRBV7-2 combines with J gene TRBJ2-7; D remains ambiguous. The V end lost 4 bases, the J end lost 4 bases, and 8 bases lay between the germline ends. There are 12 residues in the CDR3. From germline, CDR1 is SGHTA and CDR2 FQGNSA. The CDR3 protein is CASSSQTYEQYF. CDR3 DNA sequence: TGTGCCAGCAGCTCCCAGACTTACGAGCAGTACTTC.